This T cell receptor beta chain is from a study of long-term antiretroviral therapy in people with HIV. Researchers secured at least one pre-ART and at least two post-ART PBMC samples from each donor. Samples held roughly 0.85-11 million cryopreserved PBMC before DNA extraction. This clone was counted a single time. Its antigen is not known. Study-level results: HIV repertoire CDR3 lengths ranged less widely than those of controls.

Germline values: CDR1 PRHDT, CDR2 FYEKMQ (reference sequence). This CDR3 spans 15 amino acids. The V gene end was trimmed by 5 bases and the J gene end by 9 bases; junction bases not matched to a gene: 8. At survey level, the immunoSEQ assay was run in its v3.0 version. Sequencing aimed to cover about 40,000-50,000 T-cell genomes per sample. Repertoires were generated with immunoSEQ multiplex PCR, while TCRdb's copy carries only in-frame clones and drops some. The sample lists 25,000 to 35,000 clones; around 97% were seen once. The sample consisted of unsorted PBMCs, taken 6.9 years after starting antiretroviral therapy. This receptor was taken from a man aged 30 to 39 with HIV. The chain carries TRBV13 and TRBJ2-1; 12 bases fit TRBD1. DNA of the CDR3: TGTGCCAGCAGCGCTTCGGGACAGGGGGCATTTGAGCAGTTCTTC. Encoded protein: CASSASGQGAFEQFF.